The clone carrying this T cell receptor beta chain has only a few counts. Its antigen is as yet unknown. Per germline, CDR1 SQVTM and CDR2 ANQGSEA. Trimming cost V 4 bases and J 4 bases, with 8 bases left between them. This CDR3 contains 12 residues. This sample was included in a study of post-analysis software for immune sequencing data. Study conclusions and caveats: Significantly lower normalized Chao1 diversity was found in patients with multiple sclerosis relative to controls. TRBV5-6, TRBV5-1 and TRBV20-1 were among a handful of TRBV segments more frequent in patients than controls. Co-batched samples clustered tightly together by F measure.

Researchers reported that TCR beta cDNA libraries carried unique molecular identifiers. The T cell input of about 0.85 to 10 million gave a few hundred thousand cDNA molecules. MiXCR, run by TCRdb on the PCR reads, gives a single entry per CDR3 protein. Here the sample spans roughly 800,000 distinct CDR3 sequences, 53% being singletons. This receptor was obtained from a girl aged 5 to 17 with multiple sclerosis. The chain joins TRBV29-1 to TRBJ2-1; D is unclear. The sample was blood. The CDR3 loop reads CSVVKSYNEQFF. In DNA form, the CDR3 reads TGCAGCGTTGTGAAATCGTACAATGAGCAGTTCTTC.